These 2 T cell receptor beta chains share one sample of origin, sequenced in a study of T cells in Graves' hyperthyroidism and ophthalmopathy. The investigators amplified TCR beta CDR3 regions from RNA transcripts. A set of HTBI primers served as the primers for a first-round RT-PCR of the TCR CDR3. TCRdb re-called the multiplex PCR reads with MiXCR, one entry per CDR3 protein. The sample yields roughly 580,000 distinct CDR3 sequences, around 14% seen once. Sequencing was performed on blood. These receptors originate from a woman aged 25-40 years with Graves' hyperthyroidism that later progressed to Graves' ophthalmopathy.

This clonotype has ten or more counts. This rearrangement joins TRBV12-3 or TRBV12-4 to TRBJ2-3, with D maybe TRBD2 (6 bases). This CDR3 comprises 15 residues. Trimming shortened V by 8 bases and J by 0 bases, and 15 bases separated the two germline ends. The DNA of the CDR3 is TGTGCCAGCGGGGACTCCTCAATAAGCACAGATACGCAGTATTTT. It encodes CASGDSSISTDTQYF.

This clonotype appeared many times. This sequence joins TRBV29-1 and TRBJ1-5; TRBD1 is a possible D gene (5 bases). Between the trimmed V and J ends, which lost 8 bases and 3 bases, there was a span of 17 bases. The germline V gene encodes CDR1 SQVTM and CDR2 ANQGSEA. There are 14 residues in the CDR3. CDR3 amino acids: CSITLGGNNQPQHF. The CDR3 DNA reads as TGCAGCATCACCCTTGGGGGTAACAATCAGCCCCAGCATTTT.